This is a list of T cell receptor beta chains from one sample in a study of CD8+ T cells in alopecia areata. Profiled with immunoSEQ multiplex PCR; TCRdb holds only in-frame clones, not every one. The sample records about 210,000 clones, about three fifths being singletons. The source material was CD4+ T cells sorted from blood, sampled at week 4, from a patient treated with tofacitinib. The receptors here all came from a human donor with alopecia areata. The CDR3 runs from the conserved cysteine through the conserved F or W. The order of the fields is J gene, D gene, CDR3 length, V gene, clone size, CDR3 protein, CDR3 DNA. D genes are given only for firm matches. Rows give clone size only sometimes, using once, few, many, or a class for an expanded clone.

j_call: TRBJ2-3
d_call: -
cdr3_length: 14
v_call: TRBV6-5
clone_size: -
cdr3_aa: CASSYGQGSDTQYF
cdr3_nt: TGTGCCAGCAGTTACGGGCAGGGTTCAGATACGCAGTATTTT

j_call: TRBJ1-4
d_call: -
cdr3_length: 11
v_call: TRBV30
clone_size: -
cdr3_aa: CAWSVRDDLFF
cdr3_nt: TGTGCCTGGAGTGTACGGGACGATCTGTTTTTT

j_call: TRBJ2-7
d_call: -
cdr3_length: 13
v_call: TRBV7-2
clone_size: -
cdr3_aa: CASSLVYRAKQYF
cdr3_nt: TGTGCCAGCAGCTTAGTATACAGGGCGAAGCAGTACTTC

j_call: TRBJ2-5
d_call: TRBD1
cdr3_length: 15
v_call: TRBV5-1
clone_size: -
cdr3_aa: CASSLAQGAGETQYF
cdr3_nt: TGCGCCAGCAGCTTGGCGCAGGGGGCCGGGGAGACCCAGTACTTC

j_call: TRBJ2-7
d_call: TRBD1
cdr3_length: 14
v_call: TRBV2
clone_size: -
cdr3_aa: CASRKDRVGHEQYF
cdr3_nt: TGTGCCAGCAGAAAGGACAGGGTGGGACACGAGCAGTACTTC

j_call: TRBJ2-2
d_call: TRBD2
cdr3_length: 16
v_call: TRBV5-6
clone_size: -
cdr3_aa: CASSLDWRGDTGELFF
cdr3_nt: TGTGCCAGCAGCTTGGATTGGCGGGGGGACACCGGGGAGCTGTTTTTT

j_call: TRBJ2-5
d_call: TRBD2
cdr3_length: 12
v_call: TRBV29-1
clone_size: -
cdr3_aa: CSASGGSETQYF
cdr3_nt: TGCAGCGCGAGCGGGGGGTCAGAGACCCAGTACTTC

j_call: TRBJ2-5
d_call: -
cdr3_length: 15
v_call: TRBV7-9
clone_size: -
cdr3_aa: CASSFLQGNVETQYF
cdr3_nt: TGTGCCAGCAGCTTCTTGCAGGGAAACGTAGAGACCCAGTACTTC

j_call: TRBJ1-2
d_call: -
cdr3_length: 14
v_call: TRBV5-1
clone_size: -
cdr3_aa: CASSSDGDNYGYTF
cdr3_nt: TGCGCCAGCAGCTCGGACGGTGATAACTATGGCTACACCTTC

j_call: TRBJ2-3
d_call: -
cdr3_length: 12
v_call: TRBV10-3
clone_size: -
cdr3_aa: CAISEGPNTQYF
cdr3_nt: TGTGCCATCAGTGAGGGGCCAAATACGCAGTATTTT

j_call: TRBJ1-1
d_call: TRBD1
cdr3_length: 12
v_call: TRBV29-1
clone_size: -
cdr3_aa: CSVAQGLTEAFF
cdr3_nt: TGCAGCGTTGCACAGGGGTTGACTGAAGCTTTCTTT

j_call: TRBJ2-7
d_call: TRBD1
cdr3_length: 13
v_call: TRBV29-1
clone_size: -
cdr3_aa: CSVRDRLTYEQYF
cdr3_nt: TGCAGCGTTCGGGACAGGCTAACCTACGAGCAGTACTTC

j_call: TRBJ1-4
d_call: -
cdr3_length: 14
v_call: TRBV4-3
clone_size: few
cdr3_aa: CASSQDPQSEKLFF
cdr3_nt: TGCGCCAGCAGCCAAGATCCCCAGTCCGAAAAACTGTTTTTT

j_call: TRBJ2-5
d_call: -
cdr3_length: 10
v_call: TRBV29-1
clone_size: -
cdr3_aa: CSVVRETQYF
cdr3_nt: TGCAGCGTTGTTAGAGAGACCCAGTACTTC

j_call: TRBJ1-5
d_call: -
cdr3_length: 13
v_call: TRBV5-1
clone_size: few
cdr3_aa: CASSLAPDQPQHF
cdr3_nt: TGCGCCAGCAGCTTGGCTCCGGATCAGCCCCAGCATTTT

j_call: TRBJ2-2
d_call: -
cdr3_length: 15
v_call: TRBV5-5
clone_size: -
cdr3_aa: CASSSAETRAGELFF
cdr3_nt: TGTGCCAGCAGCTCGGCCGAGACGAGGGCCGGGGAGCTGTTTTTT

j_call: TRBJ2-5
d_call: -
cdr3_length: 12
v_call: TRBV4-2
clone_size: once
cdr3_aa: CASSQDKETQYF
cdr3_nt: TGTGCCAGCAGCCAAGATAAGGAGACCCAGTACTTC

j_call: TRBJ1-5
d_call: -
cdr3_length: 13
v_call: TRBV30
clone_size: -
cdr3_aa: CAWSRGRAQPQHF
cdr3_nt: TGTGCCTGGAGTCGAGGCAGGGCTCAGCCCCAGCATTTT

j_call: TRBJ2-1
d_call: TRBD2
cdr3_length: 14
v_call: TRBV18
clone_size: -
cdr3_aa: CASSPTSGDNEQFF
cdr3_nt: TGTGCCAGCTCACCAACTAGCGGAGACAATGAGCAGTTCTTC

j_call: TRBJ2-3
d_call: TRBD2
cdr3_length: 16
v_call: TRBV9
clone_size: -
cdr3_aa: CASSVGVLAGVDTQYF
cdr3_nt: TGTGCCAGCAGCGTAGGGGTCCTAGCGGGGGTAGATACGCAGTATTTT

j_call: TRBJ1-1
d_call: -
cdr3_length: 14
v_call: TRBV7-2
clone_size: -
cdr3_aa: CASSGAGLNTEAFF
cdr3_nt: TGTGCCAGCAGTGGCGCGGGGTTGAACACTGAAGCTTTCTTT

j_call: TRBJ2-6
d_call: -
cdr3_length: 16
v_call: TRBV5-1
clone_size: few
cdr3_aa: CASSLDGNSGANVLTF
cdr3_nt: TGCGCCAGCAGCTTGGATGGGAACTCTGGGGCCAACGTCCTGACTTTC

j_call: TRBJ2-4
d_call: -
cdr3_length: 17
v_call: TRBV7-2
clone_size: -
cdr3_aa: CASSPNRDILAKNIQYF
cdr3_nt: TGTGCCAGCAGCCCCAACCGGGACATCTTAGCCAAAAACATTCAGTACTTC

j_call: TRBJ2-1
d_call: -
cdr3_length: 11
v_call: TRBV7-2
clone_size: -
cdr3_aa: CASRAIDEQFF
cdr3_nt: TGTGCCAGCAGAGCCATCGATGAGCAGTTCTTC

j_call: TRBJ1-1
d_call: -
cdr3_length: 12
v_call: TRBV29-1
clone_size: -
cdr3_aa: CSVEDTLTEAFF
cdr3_nt: TGCAGCGTTGAAGACACCCTCACTGAAGCTTTCTTT

j_call: TRBJ2-7
d_call: -
cdr3_length: 15
v_call: TRBV2
clone_size: -
cdr3_aa: CASSEGPGLPYEQYF
cdr3_nt: TGTGCCAGCAGTGAAGGGCCAGGGTTGCCCTACGAGCAGTACTTC

j_call: TRBJ2-2
d_call: -
cdr3_length: 14
v_call: TRBV30
clone_size: -
cdr3_aa: CAWSVLLHTGELFF
cdr3_nt: TGTGCCTGGAGTGTACTACTTCACACCGGGGAGCTGTTTTTT

j_call: TRBJ2-3
d_call: -
cdr3_length: 13
v_call: TRBV29-1
clone_size: -
cdr3_aa: CSGILGRTDTQYF
cdr3_nt: TGCAGCGGCATACTAGGCCGCACAGATACGCAGTATTTT

j_call: TRBJ2-1
d_call: -
cdr3_length: 13
v_call: TRBV7-8
clone_size: few
cdr3_aa: CASRIRGDNEQFF
cdr3_nt: TGTGCCAGCAGAATAAGGGGGGACAATGAGCAGTTCTTC

j_call: TRBJ1-2
d_call: -
cdr3_length: 14
v_call: TRBV5-1
clone_size: -
cdr3_aa: CASSLGPSNYGYTF
cdr3_nt: TGCGCCAGCAGCTTGGGACCATCTAACTATGGCTACACCTTC

j_call: TRBJ2-2
d_call: -
cdr3_length: 13
v_call: TRBV30
clone_size: -
cdr3_aa: CAMDGRGTGELFF
cdr3_nt: TGTGCAATGGACGGCAGAGGGACCGGGGAGCTGTTTTTT

j_call: TRBJ2-5
d_call: TRBD1
cdr3_length: 16
v_call: TRBV4-3
clone_size: once
cdr3_aa: CASSQDRGLQQETQYF
cdr3_nt: TGCGCCAGCAGCCAAGACAGGGGGCTACAGCAAGAGACCCAGTACTTC

j_call: TRBJ2-3
d_call: -
cdr3_length: 11
v_call: TRBV7-2
clone_size: -
cdr3_aa: CASSLGVTQYF
cdr3_nt: TGTGCCAGCAGCTTAGGAGTTACGCAGTATTTT

j_call: TRBJ2-3
d_call: -
cdr3_length: 12
v_call: TRBV5-1
clone_size: -
cdr3_aa: CASSLATDTQYF
cdr3_nt: TGCGCCAGCAGCTTGGCCACAGATACGCAGTATTTT

j_call: TRBJ1-2
d_call: -
cdr3_length: 15
v_call: TRBV18
clone_size: -
cdr3_aa: CASSPSGPPGNGYTF
cdr3_nt: TGTGCCAGCTCACCGAGTGGGCCACCTGGTAATGGCTACACCTTC

j_call: TRBJ1-2
d_call: -
cdr3_length: 14
v_call: TRBV21-1
clone_size: -
cdr3_aa: CASSKPRSRQGYTF
cdr3_nt: TGTGCCAGCAGCAAACCCCGTTCAAGACAGGGCTACACCTTC

j_call: TRBJ2-6
d_call: -
cdr3_length: 15
v_call: TRBV9
clone_size: -
cdr3_aa: CASTGMGAGANVLTF
cdr3_nt: TGTGCCAGCACCGGGATGGGGGCAGGGGCCAACGTCCTGACTTTC

j_call: TRBJ2-5
d_call: TRBD1
cdr3_length: 16
v_call: TRBV5-1
clone_size: -
cdr3_aa: CASSLGQGRGQETQYF
cdr3_nt: TGCGCCAGCAGCTTGGGACAGGGTAGGGGGCAAGAGACCCAGTACTTC

j_call: TRBJ2-1
d_call: -
cdr3_length: 17
v_call: TRBV11-2
clone_size: -
cdr3_aa: CASSLDEVAATYNEQFF
cdr3_nt: TGTGCCAGCAGCTTAGATGAGGTAGCGGCTACCTACAATGAGCAGTTCTTC

j_call: TRBJ1-5
d_call: TRBD1
cdr3_length: 18
v_call: TRBV4-1
clone_size: -
cdr3_aa: CASSQDTRQGRLNQPQHF
cdr3_nt: TGCGCCAGCAGCCAAGATACCCGACAGGGGAGACTTAATCAGCCCCAGCATTTT

j_call: TRBJ1-1
d_call: -
cdr3_length: 13
v_call: TRBV29-1
clone_size: -
cdr3_aa: CSVRQGSNTEAFF
cdr3_nt: TGCAGCGTACGCCAGGGATCGAACACTGAAGCTTTCTTT

j_call: TRBJ2-7
d_call: -
cdr3_length: 11
v_call: TRBV20-1
clone_size: -
cdr3_aa: CSARGEYEQYF
cdr3_nt: TGCAGTGCTAGAGGGGAGTACGAGCAGTACTTC

j_call: TRBJ2-3
d_call: TRBD1
cdr3_length: 15
v_call: TRBV6-5
clone_size: few
cdr3_aa: CASSRGQGGTDTQYF
cdr3_nt: TGTGCCAGCAGCAGGGGACAGGGGGGAACAGATACGCAGTATTTT

j_call: TRBJ1-2
d_call: TRBD1
cdr3_length: 13
v_call: TRBV5-6
clone_size: few
cdr3_aa: CASSPDRDYGYTF
cdr3_nt: TGTGCCAGCAGCCCTGACAGGGACTATGGCTACACCTTC

j_call: TRBJ2-1
d_call: TRBD2
cdr3_length: 14
v_call: TRBV29-1
clone_size: -
cdr3_aa: CSVPRVSGYNEQFF
cdr3_nt: TGCAGCGTTCCTAGGGTTAGCGGGTACAATGAGCAGTTCTTC

j_call: TRBJ1-5
d_call: -
cdr3_length: 13
v_call: TRBV29-1
clone_size: -
cdr3_aa: CSVARGGNQPQHF
cdr3_nt: TGCAGCGTTGCCAGGGGAGGCAATCAGCCCCAGCATTTT

j_call: TRBJ2-5
d_call: -
cdr3_length: 11
v_call: TRBV7-2
clone_size: -
cdr3_aa: CASSFAETQYF
cdr3_nt: TGTGCCAGCAGCTTCGCGGAGACCCAGTACTTC

j_call: TRBJ1-2
d_call: -
cdr3_length: 12
v_call: TRBV29-1
clone_size: -
cdr3_aa: CSVGGEGYGYTF
cdr3_nt: TGCAGCGTTGGGGGAGAAGGGTATGGCTACACCTTC

j_call: TRBJ1-2
d_call: TRBD1
cdr3_length: 15
v_call: TRBV4-3
clone_size: once
cdr3_aa: CASSQGDRLHYGYTF
cdr3_nt: TGCGCCAGCAGCCAAGGGGACAGGCTACACTATGGCTACACCTTC

j_call: TRBJ2-5
d_call: -
cdr3_length: 13
v_call: TRBV29-1
clone_size: -
cdr3_aa: CSVVTGVKETQYF
cdr3_nt: TGCAGCGTTGTAACTGGGGTGAAGGAGACCCAGTACTTC

j_call: TRBJ2-3
d_call: -
cdr3_length: 14
v_call: TRBV25-1
clone_size: -
cdr3_aa: CASSPRGGTDTQYF
cdr3_nt: TGTGCCAGCAGCCCCAGGGGTGGTACAGATACGCAGTATTTT

j_call: TRBJ2-3
d_call: TRBD1
cdr3_length: 14
v_call: TRBV29-1
clone_size: -
cdr3_aa: CSSSGTGGSDTQYF
cdr3_nt: TGCAGCAGTTCCGGGACAGGGGGCTCCGATACGCAGTATTTT

j_call: TRBJ1-2
d_call: -
cdr3_length: 13
v_call: TRBV25-1
clone_size: -
cdr3_aa: CASSRTGLYGYTF
cdr3_nt: TGTGCCAGCAGCCGAACTGGATTGTATGGCTACACCTTC

j_call: TRBJ2-5
d_call: -
cdr3_length: 15
v_call: TRBV5-1
clone_size: -
cdr3_aa: CASSLVGGLQETQYF
cdr3_nt: TGCGCCAGCAGCCTGGTCGGGGGACTCCAAGAGACCCAGTACTTC

j_call: TRBJ1-5
d_call: -
cdr3_length: 14
v_call: TRBV4-1
clone_size: -
cdr3_aa: CASSLGSLNQPQHF
cdr3_nt: TGCGCCAGCAGCCTGGGGTCGTTGAATCAGCCCCAGCATTTT

j_call: TRBJ2-7
d_call: TRBD1
cdr3_length: 13
v_call: TRBV10-3
clone_size: -
cdr3_aa: CAITDGQAREQYF
cdr3_nt: TGTGCCATCACCGATGGACAGGCGAGGGAGCAGTACTTC

j_call: TRBJ1-4
d_call: TRBD1
cdr3_length: 17
v_call: TRBV4-1
clone_size: -
cdr3_aa: CASSQDARGLANEKLFF
cdr3_nt: TGCGCCAGCAGCCAAGATGCAAGGGGGCTAGCTAATGAAAAACTGTTTTTT

j_call: TRBJ2-2
d_call: -
cdr3_length: 13
v_call: TRBV2
clone_size: -
cdr3_aa: CASSEAGTGELFF
cdr3_nt: TGTGCCAGCAGTGAAGCGGGCACCGGGGAGCTGTTTTTT

j_call: TRBJ1-5
d_call: TRBD1
cdr3_length: 12
v_call: TRBV2
clone_size: few
cdr3_aa: CASNGQGGPQHF
cdr3_nt: TGTGCCAGCAACGGACAGGGCGGGCCCCAGCATTTT

j_call: TRBJ1-1
d_call: -
cdr3_length: 13
v_call: TRBV11-2
clone_size: -
cdr3_aa: CASSLTRNTEAFF
cdr3_nt: TGTGCCAGCAGCTTAACCAGGAACACTGAAGCTTTCTTT